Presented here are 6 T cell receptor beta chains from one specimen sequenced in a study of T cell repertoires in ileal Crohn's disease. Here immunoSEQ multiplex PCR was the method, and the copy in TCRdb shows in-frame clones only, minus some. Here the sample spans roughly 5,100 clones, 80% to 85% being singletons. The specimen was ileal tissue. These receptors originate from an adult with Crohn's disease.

The CDR3 nucleotides are TGTGCCAGCAGCCGGGACAGGGGAAACACTGAAGCTTTCTTT. It translates to CASSRDRGNTEAFF. This sequence joins TRBV6-4 and TRBJ1-1; 10 bases align to TRBD1. Germline CDR1 reads MRHNA; CDR2 reads SNTAGT. There are 14 residues in the CDR3. Trimming cost V 6 bases and J 2 bases; bases outside gene matches: 3.

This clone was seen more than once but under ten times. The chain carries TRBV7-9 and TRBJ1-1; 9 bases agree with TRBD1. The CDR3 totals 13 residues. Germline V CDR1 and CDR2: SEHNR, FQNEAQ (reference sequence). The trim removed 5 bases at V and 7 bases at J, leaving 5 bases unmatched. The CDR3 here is CASSPGTGYEAFF. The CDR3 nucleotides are TGTGCCAGCAGCCCCGGGACAGGGTATGAAGCTTTCTTT.

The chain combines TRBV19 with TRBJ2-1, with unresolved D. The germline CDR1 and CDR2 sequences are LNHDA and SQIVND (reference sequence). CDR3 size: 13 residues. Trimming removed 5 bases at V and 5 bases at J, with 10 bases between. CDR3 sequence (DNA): TGTGCCAGTAGTCCCCAACGAAACAATGAGCAGTTCTTC. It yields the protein CASSPQRNNEQFF.

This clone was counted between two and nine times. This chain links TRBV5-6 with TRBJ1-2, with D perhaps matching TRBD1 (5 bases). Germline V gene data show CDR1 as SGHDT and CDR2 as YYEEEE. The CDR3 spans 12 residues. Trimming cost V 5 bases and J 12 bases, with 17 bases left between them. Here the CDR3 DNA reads TGTGCCAGCAGGTTCGGGGCGGATAACGACACCTTC. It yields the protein CASRFGADNDTF.

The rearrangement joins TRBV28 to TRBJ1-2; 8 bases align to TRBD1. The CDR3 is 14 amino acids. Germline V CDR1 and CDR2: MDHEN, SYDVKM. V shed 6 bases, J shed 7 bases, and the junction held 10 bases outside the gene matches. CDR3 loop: CASRLAGGASGYTF. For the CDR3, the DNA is TGTGCCAGCAGGTTGGCAGGGGGCGCTTCTGGCTACACCTTC.

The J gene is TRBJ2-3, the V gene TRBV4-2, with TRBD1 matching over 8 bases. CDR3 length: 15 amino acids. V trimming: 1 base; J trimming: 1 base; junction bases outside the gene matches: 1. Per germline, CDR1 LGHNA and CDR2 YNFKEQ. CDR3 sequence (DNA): TGTGCCAGCAGCCAAGGGGGACAGGGCACAGATACGCAGTATTTT. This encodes CASSQGGQGTDTQYF.